A single sample gave rise to the 13 T cell receptor beta chains below, sequenced in a study of relationships among human T cell subsets. TCR alpha and beta CDR3s were amplified from mRNA by semiquantitative ARM-PCR. In ARM-PCR, communal superprimers followed tagged nested gene-specific primers for exponential amplification. A single record per CDR3 protein comes from TCRdb applying MiXCR to the multiplex PCR reads. Of about 14,000 distinct CDR3 sequences detected, around 60% appear once; the ten largest clones hold 2% to 2.5%. CD4+CD25+ regulatory T cells came from anti-CD25 bead selection of positively selected CD4+ cells. Sample: Tregs sorted from blood. The receptor source for this set is a man aged 40-55 years in good health.

The J gene is TRBJ2-7, the V gene TRBV7-9, with 10 bases lining up with TRBD1. The ends lost 1 base at V and 7 bases at J; junction bases unmatched: 10. Germline CDR1 reads SEHNR; CDR2 reads FQNEAQ (reference sequence). The CDR3 sequence is 16 residues long. For the CDR3, the DNA is TGTGCCAGCAGCTTAGGATCGGGACAGGGGAAGGGGGAGCAGTACTTC. It encodes CASSLGSGQGKGEQYF.

The genes are TRBV12-3 or TRBV12-4 and TRBJ2-7; 9 positions agree with TRBD1. V lost 6 bases, J lost 1 base, and 7 bases stayed unmatched. The CDR3 length is 15 residues. CDR3 in amino acids: CASSFGQGWSYEQYF. The CDR3 bases are TGTGCCAGCAGCTTTGGACAGGGGTGGTCCTACGAGCAGTACTTC.

The CDR3 loop reads CASSRDTSSGANVLTF. As DNA, the CDR3 is TGCGCCAGCAGCCGGGACACTAGCTCTGGGGCCAACGTCCTGACTTTC. The rearrangement links TRBV5-1 to TRBJ2-6, with a possible D match to TRBD1 (6 bases). CDR1 is SGHRS and CDR2 is YFSETQ in the germline V gene. Trimming removed 4 bases from V and 0 bases from J, with 11 bases in between. The CDR3 runs 16 residues.

The chain employs TRBV11-1 and TRBJ2-7; 10 positions match TRBD1. The CDR3 runs 13 residues. The germline CDR1 and CDR2 sequences are SGHAT and FQDESV (reference sequence). Trimming took 5 bases from V and 9 from J; bases not matched to a gene: 7. The CDR3 region has the DNA TGTGCCAGCAGCGTGGGACAGGGGCCTCGGCAGTACTTC. It yields the protein CASSVGQGPRQYF. The full variable domain, completed using reference TRBV11-1 and TRBJ2-7, is EAEVAQSPRYKITEKSQAVAFWCDPISGHATLYWYRQILGQGPELLVQFQDESVVDDSQLPKDRFSAERLKGVDSTLKIQPAELGDSAMYLCASSVGQGPRQYFGPGTRLTVT.

This clonotype was seen more than once but under ten times. V usage is TRBV29-1 and J usage is TRBJ2-5, with 9 bases lining up with TRBD1. This CDR3 region has 15 residues. Germline CDR1 and CDR2: SQVTM and ANQGSEA. The V and J ends lost 3 bases and 1 base, in that order; junction bases with no gene match: 6. The CDR3, as DNA: TGCAGCGTTGACGGGGGGACAGGGTCCCAAGAGACCCAGTACTTC. This encodes CSVDGGTGSQETQYF.

V and J are TRBV11-2 and TRBJ2-1; no firm D call. Germline V gene sequence: CDR1 SGHAT, CDR2 FQNNGV. V lost 2 bases to trimming and J lost 4 bases, with 6 bases between them. The CDR3 extends over 13 amino acids. As DNA, the CDR3 is TGTGCCAGCAGCTTATCTATTTACAATGAGCAGTTCTTC. It specifies CASSLSIYNEQFF. Drawing the rest from reference TRBV11-2 and TRBJ2-1, the complete variable domain is EAGVAQSPRYKIIEKRQSVAFWCNPISGHATLYWYQQILGQGPKLLIQFQNNGVVDDSQLPKDRFSAERLKGVDSTLKIQPAKLEDSAVYLCASSLSIYNEQFFGPGTRLTVL.

J is TRBJ2-1 and V is TRBV10-3, with TRBD2 identical over 9 bases. The CDR3 spans 15 residues. J was trimmed by 6 bases and V by 7 bases; bases with no gene match: 10. The V gene's germline CDR1 is ENHRY and CDR2 SYGVKD. In nucleotides, the CDR3 is TGTGCCATCACGCCCAATAGCGGGAGCGTCAATGAGCAGTTCTTC. Translation gives CAITPNSGSVNEQFF.

Turning to this clonotype: An end of the junction differs from the germline gene, which may be a read error. This chain uses TRBV28 with TRBJ1-5; TRBD1 matches at 8 bases. Per germline, CDR1 MDHEN and CDR2 SYDVKM. The CDR3 covers 14 residues. CDR3 DNA sequence: TGTGCCGGCCGCCGGACAGGGTTTAATCGGCCCCAGCATTTT. Translating gives CAGRRTGFNRPQHF.

This clonotype was counted a few times. The chain couples TRBV7-3 to TRBJ2-6; TRBD1 matches at 9 bases. Germline V CDR1 and CDR2: SGHTA, FQGTGA. CDR3 length: 15 residues. V shed 2 bases and J 8 bases; nucleotides not matched to a gene: 4. The CDR3 region is CASSLRQGVTNVLTF. CDR3 DNA: TGTGCCAGCAGCTTACGACAGGGGGTCACCAACGTCCTGACTTTC.

This clonotype was detected only a few times. Written as DNA, the CDR3 is TGTGCCAGCAGCTTAGAGCTTTCAACGTCTCGAGCTTTCTTT. This codes for CASSLELSTSRAFF. The V and J genes are TRBV7-8 and TRBJ1-1, with D uncertain. In germline, CDR1 is SGHVS, CDR2 FQNEAQ. There are 14 residues in the CDR3. The V end was cut by 1 base, the J end by 10 bases, with 16 bases between.

The rearrangement links TRBV29-1 to TRBJ1-1; weak D call: TRBD1 (6 bases). Germline V gives CDR1 SQVTM, CDR2 ANQGSEA. The CDR3 length is 11 residues. V lost 5 bases and J lost 8, with 12 bases in between. The CDR3 nucleotides read TGCAGCGTTTCCACAGGGCAAGAAGCTTTCTTT. Protein: CSVSTGQEAFF.

This clonotype has just a few counts. Here the CDR3 DNA reads TGTGCCATCAGTGACCCCGAGGGGCAGGGAAGCTACGAGCAGTACTTC. Its protein product is CAISDPEGQGSYEQYF. V gene TRBV10-3 combines with J gene TRBJ2-7; D may correspond to TRBD1 or TRBD2 (5 bases each). Germline CDR1 is ENHRY and CDR2 is SYGVKD. The CDR3 spans 16 residues. Between the trimmed V and J ends, which lost 3 bases and 3 bases, there was a span of 18 bases.

The chain uses TRBV19 and TRBJ1-1; no clear D gene. With 5 bases removed from V and 6 bases from J, the gap between germline ends came to 7 bases. Germline CDR1 is LNHDA and CDR2 is SQIVND (reference sequence). The CDR3 loop spans 11 amino acids. CDR3 residues: CASSVGAEAFF. CDR3 nucleotide sequence: TGTGCCAGTAGTGTTGGAGCTGAAGCTTTCTTT.